Listed here are 26 T cell receptor beta chains from one sample, sequenced in a study of T-cell reconstitution after alpha-beta-depleted transplantation in children. The library targeted TCRbeta and was prepared with unique molecular identifiers. TCRdb fed the PCR reads into MiXCR, producing one record per CDR3 protein. The sample gives around 600,000 distinct CDR3 sequences, around 17% of which show up once; over 0.95% is in the top ten. Source: PBMCs from the stem cell graft donor, taken from the stem cell graft. The receptors shown here come from a human donor who donated a stem cell graft to a child with acute myeloid leukemia.

This clonotype was observed many times. The rearrangement joins TRBV29-1 to TRBJ2-7, with a weak D call TRBD1 (6 bases). The germline CDR1 and CDR2 sequences are SQVTM and ANQGSEA. V lost 2 bases to trimming and J lost 2 bases, with 13 bases between them. This CDR3 region has 14 residues. CDR3 sequence (DNA): TGCAGCGTTGAATCTGGGGGCGGAACCTACGAGCAGTACTTC. Translated, it gives CSVESGGGTYEQYF.

This clonotype occurred many times. The chain couples TRBV7-2 to TRBJ2-7; D unresolved. The CDR3 runs to 13 residues. V lost 5 bases and J 0 bases, leaving 8 bases between the germline ends. Germline V gene sequence: CDR1 SGHTA, CDR2 FQGNSA. In nucleotides, the CDR3 is TGTGCCAGCAGCCGCGACTTCTCCTACGAGCAGTACTTC. This codes for CASSRDFSYEQYF.

The chain uses TRBV28 and TRBJ1-1; 7 bases align to TRBD1. The germline CDR1 and CDR2 sequences are MDHEN and SYDVKM. The CDR3 is made up of 15 amino acids. V lost 5 bases, J lost 1 base, and 7 bases stayed unmatched. CDR3 amino acids: CASSIGGRGNTEAFF. The CDR3, as DNA: TGTGCCAGCAGTATAGGGGGCAGGGGGAACACTGAAGCTTTCTTT.

This clonotype appeared many times. CDR3 in DNA: TGCAGTGCCCCCCGGACGGTGGGCGGGGATGGCTACACCTTC. Translation gives CSAPRTVGGDGYTF. The V and J genes are TRBV20-1 and TRBJ1-2, with unresolved D. V was clipped by 6 bases and J by 6 bases, with 20 bases between them. Per germline, CDR1 DFQATT and CDR2 SNEGSKA (reference sequence). The CDR3 is made up of 14 amino acids.

This clonotype has more than one count but fewer than ten. This chain's CDR3 is CSAREGQGAQPQHF. CDR3 DNA: TGCAGTGCTAGAGAGGGACAGGGCGCTCAGCCCCAGCATTTT. The chain recombines TRBV20-1 with TRBJ1-5; 9 nucleotides agree with TRBD1. J lost 6 bases, V lost 0 bases, and 3 bases had no gene match. The CDR3 has 14 amino acids. Looked up from germline, CDR1 is DFQATT and CDR2 is SNEGSKA (reference sequence).

This clonotype was recorded many times. The chain uses TRBV27 and TRBJ2-5, with D possibly being TRBD1 or TRBD2 (6 bases each). V lost 2 bases and J lost 0, with 13 bases in between. This CDR3 has 16 amino acids. Germline CDR1 and CDR2: MNHEY and SMNVEV (reference sequence). CDR3 residues: CASSLTGALDQETQYF. CDR3 nucleotides: TGTGCCAGCAGTTTAACGGGGGCGCTTGACCAAGAGACCCAGTACTTC.

This clonotype was counted ten times or more. This chain links TRBV20-1 with TRBJ1-5; D possibly corresponds to TRBD1 (6 bases). Trimming stripped 6 bases from V and 7 bases from J, with 13 bases between. Germline assignment: CDR1 DFQATT and CDR2 SNEGSKA (reference sequence). The CDR3 is 12 amino acids. This chain's CDR3 is CSAASGAQPQHF. The CDR3 DNA sequence: TGCAGTGCCGCTTCGGGGGCGCAGCCCCAGCATTTT.

This clonotype was seen repeatedly, ten times or more. The genes are TRBV29-1 and TRBJ2-3, with D hard to call. This CDR3 has 10 residues. Trimming pared 4 bases from V and 5 bases from J, leaving 4 bases between. Germline CDR1 reads SQVTM; CDR2 reads ANQGSEA. CDR3 bases: TGCAGCGTTGGTATAGATACGCAGTATTTT. Residues: CSVGIDTQYF.

J is TRBJ2-7 and V is TRBV20-1; 10 bases agree with TRBD2. The germline V gene encodes CDR1 DFQATT and CDR2 SNEGSKA (reference sequence). The CDR3 has 15 residues. The trim removed 5 bases at V and 3 bases at J, leaving 10 bases unmatched. The CDR3 sequence: CSAPPLAGEVYEQYV. CDR3 bases: TGCAGTGCTCCCCCCCTAGCGGGGGAAGTCTACGAGCAGTACGTC.

This chain joins TRBV5-1 and TRBJ1-4; D remains ambiguous. Germline CDR1 and CDR2: SGHRS and YFSETQ. V was pared by 5 bases and J by 7 bases, with 12 bases between. This CDR3 spans 13 amino acids. CDR3: CASRSKGSEKLFF. The DNA for the CDR3 is TGCGCCAGCAGGAGTAAAGGGAGTGAAAAACTGTTTTTT.

This clonotype has ten or more counts. CDR3 nucleotide sequence: TGCAGTGCTAGAGATCTAGTGGGCACCGGGGAGCTGTTTTTT. It codes for CSARDLVGTGELFF. The rearrangement links TRBV20-1 to TRBJ2-2; D not certain. Trimming shortened V by 0 bases and J by 4 bases, and 9 bases separated the two germline ends. In germline, CDR1 is DFQATT, CDR2 SNEGSKA (reference sequence). The CDR3 is 14 amino acids.

Ten or more counts support this clonotype. The gene calls are TRBV5-4 and TRBJ2-7; 9 bases match TRBD1. Germline V gene data show CDR1 as SGHNT and CDR2 as YYREEE (reference sequence). CDR3 size: 14 residues. After removal of 3 bases from V and 2 bases from J, the junction contained 3 bases not matched to a gene. The DNA of the CDR3 is TGTGCCAGCAGCTCGGGACAGGGTGCCTACGAGCAGTACGTC. Translated, it gives CASSSGQGAYEQYV.

This clonotype was seen many times. This sequence joins TRBV20-1 and TRBJ2-1; D is undetermined. This CDR3 region has 10 residues. Trimming cost V 4 bases and J 8 bases, with 6 bases left between them. Germline V gives CDR1 DFQATT, CDR2 SNEGSKA (reference sequence). The CDR3 sequence is CSATQHEQFF. The CDR3 DNA is TGCAGTGCTACTCAACATGAGCAGTTCTTC.

This sequence joins TRBV13 and TRBJ1-1; perhaps TRBD1 as D (5 bases). V dropped 0 bases and J dropped 9 bases, with 14 bases sitting between them. The CDR3 covers 14 residues. The germline V gene has CDR1 PRHDT and CDR2 FYEKMQ (reference sequence). The CDR3 loop reads CASSLGGDGPQAFF. CDR3 coding DNA: TGTGCCAGCAGCTTAGGAGGGGACGGCCCCCAAGCTTTCTTT. Drawing the rest from reference TRBV13 and TRBJ1-1, the complete variable domain is AAGVIQSPRHLIKEKRETATLKCYPIPRHDTVYWYQQGPGQDPQFLISFYEKMQSDKGSIPDRFSAQQFSDYHSELNMSSLELGDSALYFCASSLGGDGPQAFFGQGTRLTVV.

The chain employs TRBV20-1 and TRBJ1-1; no clear D gene. Looked up from germline, CDR1 is DFQATT and CDR2 is SNEGSKA (reference sequence). The CDR3 is made up of 15 amino acids. CDR3 in DNA: TGCTGCGCTAGAGATCGAAGGGTGTCGTACACTGAAGCTTTCTTT. This translates into CCARDRRVSYTEAFF.

The chain is built from TRBV12-3 or TRBV12-4 and TRBJ1-3; no clear D. The CDR3 length is 14 residues. The ends were cut back, 3 bases at V and 0 bases at J, with 6 bases in the middle. In DNA, the CDR3 is TGTGCCAGCAGTTTTGCGTTCTCTGGAAACACCATATATTTT. Amino acids: CASSFAFSGNTIYF.

This clonotype was recorded at least ten times. The chain combines TRBV12-3 or TRBV12-4 with TRBJ2-7, with 7 bases matching TRBD1. V lost 3 bases, J lost 7 bases, and 3 bases stayed unmatched. This CDR3 is 12 amino acids long. The CDR3 nucleotides are TGTGCCAGCAGTTTTGAGGGGGCAGAGCAGTACTTC. This gives the protein CASSFEGAEQYF.

This clonotype was recorded a few times. This chain links TRBV20-1 with TRBJ2-7; tentative D call: TRBD2 (7 bases). The CDR3 spans 14 residues. Germline CDR1 and CDR2: DFQATT and SNEGSKA (reference sequence). V gave up 6 bases and J gave up 2 bases, with 17 bases separating them. In nucleotides, the CDR3 is TGCAGTGCCGGAGGGGGGGGTGACACCTACGAGCAGTACTTC. Residues: CSAGGGGDTYEQYF.

The chain is built from TRBV12-3 or TRBV12-4 and TRBJ1-4; D is uncertain. Trimming cost V 3 bases and J 0 bases, with 14 bases left between them. The CDR3 runs to 17 residues. The CDR3 nucleotides are TGTGCCAGCAGTTTCCCCCCAACCGAAGCAACTAATGAAAAACTGTTTTTT. Translating gives CASSFPPTEATNEKLFF.

This clonotype was detected ten times or more. The genes are TRBV25-1 and TRBJ2-7; D might be TRBD1 (5 bases). Germline CDR1 is MGHDK and CDR2 is SYGVNS. This CDR3 has 13 residues. The germline V and J ends were trimmed by 6 bases and 2 bases, with 11 bases remaining between them. This chain's CDR3 is CASSRQGTYEQYV. Written as DNA, the CDR3 is TGTGCCAGCAGCAGGCAGGGCACCTACGAGCAGTACGTC.

This clonotype was detected many times. The CDR3: CASSYATPRDEQFF. CDR3 coding DNA: TGTGCCAGCAGTTACGCGACTCCCCGGGATGAGCAGTTCTTC. The chain carries TRBV6-5 and TRBJ2-1; no firm D call. V shed 2 bases and J shed 8 bases, with 13 bases lying between them. This CDR3 comprises 14 residues. Germline CDR1 is MNHEY and CDR2 is SVGAGI.

This clonotype occurred many times. V usage is TRBV11-2 and J usage is TRBJ2-7; 12 nucleotides agree with TRBD1. Germline values: CDR1 SGHAT, CDR2 FQNNGV. The CDR3 is 16 amino acids. Trimming at V came to 5 bases and at J to 4 bases, leaving 9 bases not matched to a gene. CDR3 coding DNA: TGTGCCAGCAGCGTGGCCGGGACAGGGGGCTTGTACGAGCAGTACGTC. This sequence encodes CASSVAGTGGLYEQYV.

This clonotype was counted at least ten times. In nucleotides, the CDR3 is TGTGCCATCAGTGAGCCCTCGGGGGGTGAGCAGTTCTTC. It translates to CAISEPSGGEQFF. The chain joins TRBV10-3 to TRBJ2-1; TRBD2 agrees at 7 bases. There are 13 residues in the CDR3. Germline CDR1 is ENHRY and CDR2 is SYGVKD. V was clipped by 2 bases and J by 9 bases; unmatched bases: 4.

This clonotype has a handful of counts. This chain links TRBV12-3 or TRBV12-4 with TRBJ1-1, with a tentative D call TRBD1 (5 bases). CDR3 length equals 15 residues. Trimming removed 2 bases at V and 1 base at J, with 11 bases between. The CDR3: CASSLSRTPNTEAFF. In DNA form, the CDR3 reads TGTGCCAGCAGTTTATCCCGGACACCGAACACTGAAGCTTTCTTT.

This clonotype was counted many times. The chain couples TRBV6-4 to TRBJ2-7; D remains ambiguous. The CDR3 totals 12 residues. Germline V CDR1 and CDR2: MRHNA, SNTAGT. The V gene lost 4 bases and the J gene lost 4 bases, with 8 bases spanning the gap. CDR3 bases: TGTGCCAGCAGTGCCCAGGATTACGAGCAGTACGTC. It codes for CASSAQDYEQYV.

The V call is TRBV6-6, the J call TRBJ2-7; D is undetermined. The CDR3 runs 11 residues. V was trimmed by 2 bases and J by 10 bases, leaving 9 bases between them. Germline V gives CDR1 MNHNY, CDR2 SVGAGI (reference sequence). CDR3 residues: CASSYGSEQYF. The CDR3 nucleotides are TGTGCCAGCAGTTACGGGTCCGAACAGTACTTC.